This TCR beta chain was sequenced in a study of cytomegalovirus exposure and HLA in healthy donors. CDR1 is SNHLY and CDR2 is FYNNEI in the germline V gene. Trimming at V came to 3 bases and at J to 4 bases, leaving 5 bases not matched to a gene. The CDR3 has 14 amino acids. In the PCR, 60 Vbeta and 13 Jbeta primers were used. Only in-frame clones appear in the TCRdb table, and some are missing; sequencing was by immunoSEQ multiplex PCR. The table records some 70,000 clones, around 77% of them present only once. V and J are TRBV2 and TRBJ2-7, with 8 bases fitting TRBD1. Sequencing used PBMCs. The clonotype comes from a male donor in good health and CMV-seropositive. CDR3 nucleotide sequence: TGTGCCAGCAGTGAGCAGGGGGCCTATTACGAGCAGTACTTC. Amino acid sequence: CASSEQGAYYEQYF.